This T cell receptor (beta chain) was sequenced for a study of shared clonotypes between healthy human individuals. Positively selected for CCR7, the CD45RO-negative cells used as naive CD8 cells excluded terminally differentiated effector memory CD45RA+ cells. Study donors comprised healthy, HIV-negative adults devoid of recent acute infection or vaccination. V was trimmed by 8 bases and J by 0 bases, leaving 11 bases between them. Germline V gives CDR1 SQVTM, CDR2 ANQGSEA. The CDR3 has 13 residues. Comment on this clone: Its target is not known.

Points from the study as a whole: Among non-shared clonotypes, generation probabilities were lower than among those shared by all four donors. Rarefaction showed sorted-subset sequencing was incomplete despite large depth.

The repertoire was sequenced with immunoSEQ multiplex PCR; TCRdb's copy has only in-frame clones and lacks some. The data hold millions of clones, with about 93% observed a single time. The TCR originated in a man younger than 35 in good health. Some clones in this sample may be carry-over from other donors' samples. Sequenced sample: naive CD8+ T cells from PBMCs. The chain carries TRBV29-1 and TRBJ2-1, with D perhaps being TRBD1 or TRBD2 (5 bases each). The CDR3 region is CSLRGTSYNEQFF. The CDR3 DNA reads TGCAGCTTGAGAGGGACCTCCTACAATGAGCAGTTCTTC.